This entry lists 6 T cell receptor beta chains sequenced from one sample in a study of long-term antiretroviral therapy in people with HIV. It was version v3.0 of the immunoSEQ assay that was run at survey level. The method was immunoSEQ multiplex PCR; TCRdb's version includes in-frame clones alone and lacks a portion of them. The data hold around 15,000 clones, with around 89% observed a single time. This specimen consisted of unsorted PBMCs, obtained 0.7 years before starting antiretroviral therapy. Receptors were obtained from a man aged 50-60 years with HIV.

The chain carries TRBV27 and TRBJ1-2; a weak D match, TRBD1 (6 bases). Trimming stripped 2 bases from V and 7 bases from J, with 11 bases between. Germline lookup yields CDR1 MNHEY and CDR2 SMNVEV (reference sequence). The CDR3 runs 13 residues. The CDR3 loop is CASSLRQGSGYTF. CDR3 nucleotides: TGTGCCAGCAGTTTAAGGCAGGGGTCTGGCTACACCTTC.

The chain recombines TRBV7-3 with TRBJ2-3, with 10 bases identical to TRBD1. Germline-derived CDR1 and CDR2 are SGHTA and FQGTGA. Trimming took 8 bases from V and 3 from J; bases not matched to a gene: 2. This CDR3 contains 13 residues. The CDR3 loop is CASGTGVTDTQYF. CDR3 DNA sequence: TGTGCCAGCGGGACAGGGGTGACAGATACGCAGTATTTT. The full variable domain, in which reference TRBV7-3 and TRBJ2-3 provide the parts outside the CDR3, is GAGVSQTPSNKVTEKGKYVELRCDPISGHTALYWYRQSLGQGPEFLIYFQGTGAADDSGLPNDRFFAVRPEGSVSTLKIQRTERGDSAVYLCASGTGVTDTQYFGPGTRLTVL.

J is TRBJ2-7 and V is TRBV19, with 7 bases fitting TRBD1. The CDR3 sequence is 16 residues long. The J segment lost 1 base and the V segment lost 5 bases, leaving 11 bases of the junction unmatched. From germline, CDR1 is LNHDA and CDR2 SQIVND (reference sequence). The DNA of the CDR3 is TGTGCCAGTAGTTTTGAGGAAGGGGGCGGTTCCTACGAGCAGTACTTC. As protein: CASSFEEGGGSYEQYF.

This clone was recorded only once. The chain recombines TRBV5-4 with TRBJ2-1; 9 bases align to TRBD2. Germline V CDR1 and CDR2: SGHNT, YYREEE (reference sequence). V gave up 4 bases and J gave up 1 base; unmatched junction bases: 3. The CDR3 loop spans 15 amino acids. The CDR3 loop reads CASSQTSGSYNEQFF. Written as DNA, the CDR3 is TGTGCCAGCAGCCAGACTAGCGGATCCTACAATGAGCAGTTCTTC.

This clone appeared a few times. V usage is TRBV5-1 and J usage is TRBJ2-1, with a possible D match to TRBD2 (6 bases). Trimming left V 0 bases short and J 9 bases short, with 10 bases between. The CDR3 extends over 13 amino acids. The germline CDR1 and CDR2 sequences are SGHRS and YFSETQ. CDR3 sequence: CASSLELATEQFF. The CDR3 DNA reads as TGCGCCAGCAGCTTGGAACTAGCAACTGAGCAGTTCTTC.

The chain combines TRBV6-6 with TRBJ1-2; no reliable D call. The CDR3 loop spans 16 amino acids. Germline CDR1 and CDR2: MNHNY and SVGAGI (reference sequence). The V end was cut by 6 bases, the J end by 6 bases, with 23 bases between. CDR3 bases: TGTGCCAGCAGACCCCGACCCCTCCAACTAAAGGATGGCTACACCTTC. Residues: CASRPRPLQLKDGYTF.